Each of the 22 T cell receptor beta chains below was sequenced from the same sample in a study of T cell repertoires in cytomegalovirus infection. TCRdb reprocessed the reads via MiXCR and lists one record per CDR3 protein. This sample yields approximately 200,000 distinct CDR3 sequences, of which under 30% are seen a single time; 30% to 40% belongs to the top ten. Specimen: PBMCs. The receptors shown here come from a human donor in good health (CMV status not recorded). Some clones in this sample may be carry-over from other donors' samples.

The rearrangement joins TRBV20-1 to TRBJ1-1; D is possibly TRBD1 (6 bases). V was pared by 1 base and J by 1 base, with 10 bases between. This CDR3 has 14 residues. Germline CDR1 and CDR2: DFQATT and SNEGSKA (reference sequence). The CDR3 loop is CSARVSTGNTEAFF. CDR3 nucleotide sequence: TGCAGTGCTAGAGTCTCGACAGGGAACACTGAAGCTTTCTTT.

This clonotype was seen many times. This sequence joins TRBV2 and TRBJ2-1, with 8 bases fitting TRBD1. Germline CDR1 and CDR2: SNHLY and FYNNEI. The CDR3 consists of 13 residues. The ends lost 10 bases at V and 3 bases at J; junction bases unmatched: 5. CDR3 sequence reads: CATDRGGYNEQFF. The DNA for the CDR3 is TGTGCCACCGACAGGGGAGGCTACAATGAGCAGTTCTTC.

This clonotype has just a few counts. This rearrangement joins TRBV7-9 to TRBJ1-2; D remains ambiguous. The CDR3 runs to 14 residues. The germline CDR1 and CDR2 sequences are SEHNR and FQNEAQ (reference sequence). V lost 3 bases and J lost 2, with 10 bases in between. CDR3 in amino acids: CASSLGRINYGYTF. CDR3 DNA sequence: TGTGCCAGCAGCTTGGGCAGGATAAACTATGGCTACACCTTC.

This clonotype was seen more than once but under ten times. This chain's CDR3 is CASSLGGGHNTEAFF. The CDR3, as DNA: TGTGCCAGCAGCTTGGGGGGGGGACACAACACTGAAGCTTTCTTT. The V and J genes are TRBV7-2 and TRBJ1-1; a weak D match, TRBD1 (6 bases). Deletions cut 3 bases from V and 2 bases from J, with 13 bases between. Germline values: CDR1 SGHTA, CDR2 FQGNSA. This CDR3 is 15 amino acids long.

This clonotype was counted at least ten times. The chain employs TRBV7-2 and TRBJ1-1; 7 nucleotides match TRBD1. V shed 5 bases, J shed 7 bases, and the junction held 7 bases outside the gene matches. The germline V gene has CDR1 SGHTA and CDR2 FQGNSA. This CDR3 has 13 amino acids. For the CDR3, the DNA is TGTGCCAGCAGCCGACTCCGGACAGGTGAAGCTTTCTTT. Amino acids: CASSRLRTGEAFF.

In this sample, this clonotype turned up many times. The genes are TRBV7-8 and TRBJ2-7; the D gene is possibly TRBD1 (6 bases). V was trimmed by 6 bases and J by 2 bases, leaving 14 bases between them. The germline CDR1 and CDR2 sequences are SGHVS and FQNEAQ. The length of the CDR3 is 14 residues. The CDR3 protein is CASSSGTKTYEQYF. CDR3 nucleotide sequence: TGTGCCAGCAGTTCCGGGACAAAAACCTACGAGCAGTACTTC.

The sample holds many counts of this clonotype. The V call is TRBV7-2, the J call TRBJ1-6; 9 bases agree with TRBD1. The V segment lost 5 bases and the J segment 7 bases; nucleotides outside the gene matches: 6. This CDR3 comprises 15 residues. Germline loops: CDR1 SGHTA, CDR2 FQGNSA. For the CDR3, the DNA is TGTGCCAGCAGCCCCACGACAGGGGGAAATTCACCCCTCCACTTT. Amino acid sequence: CASSPTTGGNSPLHF.

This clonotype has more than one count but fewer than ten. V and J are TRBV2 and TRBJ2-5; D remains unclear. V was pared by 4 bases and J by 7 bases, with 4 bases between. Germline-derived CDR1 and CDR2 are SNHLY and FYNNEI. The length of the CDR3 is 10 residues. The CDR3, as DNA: TGTGCCAGCAGTGCGACGACCCAGTACTTC. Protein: CASSATTQYF.

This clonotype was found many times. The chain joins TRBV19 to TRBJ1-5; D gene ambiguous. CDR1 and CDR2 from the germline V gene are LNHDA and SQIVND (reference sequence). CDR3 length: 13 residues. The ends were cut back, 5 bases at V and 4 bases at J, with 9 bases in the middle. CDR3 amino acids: CASSVGWNQPQHF. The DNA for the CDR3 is TGTGCCAGTAGTGTTGGTTGGAATCAGCCCCAGCATTTT.

The CDR3 here is CASSLVSSSQETQYF. DNA for the CDR3: TGTGCCAGCAGCTTAGTGAGTTCCAGCCAAGAGACCCAGTACTTC. This chain connects TRBV11-1 to TRBJ2-5; D is undetermined. V lost 1 base and J lost 1, with 10 bases in between. The CDR3 is 15 amino acids. Germline assignment: CDR1 SGHAT and CDR2 FQDESV (reference sequence). Supplemented by reference TRBV11-1 and TRBJ2-5, the full variable domain reads EAEVAQSPRYKITEKSQAVAFWCDPISGHATLYWYRQILGQGPELLVQFQDESVVDDSQLPKDRFSAERLKGVDSTLKIQPAELGDSAMYLCASSLVSSSQETQYFGPGTRLLVL.

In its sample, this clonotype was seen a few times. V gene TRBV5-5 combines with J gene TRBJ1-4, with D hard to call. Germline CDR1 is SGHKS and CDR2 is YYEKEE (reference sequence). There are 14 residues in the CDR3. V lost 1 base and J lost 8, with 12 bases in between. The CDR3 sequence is CASSLLQTREKLFF. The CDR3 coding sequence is TGTGCCAGCAGCTTGTTACAGACGAGGGAAAAACTGTTTTTT.

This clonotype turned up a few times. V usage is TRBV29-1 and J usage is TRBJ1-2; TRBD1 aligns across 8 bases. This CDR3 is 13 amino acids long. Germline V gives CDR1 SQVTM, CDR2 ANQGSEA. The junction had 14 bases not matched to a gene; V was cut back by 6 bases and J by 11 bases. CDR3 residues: CSVPLGQGQVYTF. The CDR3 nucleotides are TGCAGCGTACCCCTTGGACAGGGCCAGGTATACACCTTC.

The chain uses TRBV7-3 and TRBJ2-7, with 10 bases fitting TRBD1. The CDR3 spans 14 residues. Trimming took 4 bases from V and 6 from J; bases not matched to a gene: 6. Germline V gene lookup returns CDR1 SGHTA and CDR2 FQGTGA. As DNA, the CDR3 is TGTGCCAGCAGCTCCAGACAGGGGGCGGTCGAGCAGTACTTC. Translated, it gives CASSSRQGAVEQYF.

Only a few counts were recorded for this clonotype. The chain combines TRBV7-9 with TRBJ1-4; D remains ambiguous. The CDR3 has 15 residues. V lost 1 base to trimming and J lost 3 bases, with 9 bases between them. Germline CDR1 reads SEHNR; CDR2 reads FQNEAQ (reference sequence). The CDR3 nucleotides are TGTGCCAGCAGCTTAGGTCCCAACGCTAATGAAAAACTGTTTTTT. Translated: CASSLGPNANEKLFF.

CDR3 residues: CAISESRVAGTDTQYF. The CDR3 DNA reads as TGTGCCATCAGTGAGTCTAGAGTAGCGGGCACAGATACGCAGTATTTT. V gene TRBV10-3 combines with J gene TRBJ2-3; the D gene is possibly TRBD2 (6 bases). The V end was cut by 0 bases, the J end by 1 base, with 11 bases between. This CDR3 contains 16 residues. Germline-derived CDR1 and CDR2 are ENHRY and SYGVKD.

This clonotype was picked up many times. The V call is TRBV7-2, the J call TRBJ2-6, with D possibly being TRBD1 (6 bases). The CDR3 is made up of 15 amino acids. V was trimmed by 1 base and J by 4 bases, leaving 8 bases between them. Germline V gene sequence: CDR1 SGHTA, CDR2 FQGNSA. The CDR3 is CASSLGGRGANVLTF. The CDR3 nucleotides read TGTGCCAGCAGCTTAGGGGGGCGCGGGGCCAACGTCCTGACTTTC.

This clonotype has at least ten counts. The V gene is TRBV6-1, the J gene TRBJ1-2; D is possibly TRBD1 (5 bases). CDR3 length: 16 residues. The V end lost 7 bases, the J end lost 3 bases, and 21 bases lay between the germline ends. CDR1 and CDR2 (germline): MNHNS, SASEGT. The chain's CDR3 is CASIPTRGAQHYGYTF. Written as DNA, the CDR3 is TGTGCCAGCATCCCTACGCGAGGGGCACAACACTATGGCTACACCTTC.

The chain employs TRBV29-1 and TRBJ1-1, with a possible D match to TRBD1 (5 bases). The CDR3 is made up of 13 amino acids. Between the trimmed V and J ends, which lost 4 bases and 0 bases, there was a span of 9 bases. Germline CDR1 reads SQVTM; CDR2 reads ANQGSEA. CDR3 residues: CSVGGRMNTEAFF. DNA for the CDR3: TGCAGCGTTGGGGGCAGGATGAACACTGAAGCTTTCTTT.

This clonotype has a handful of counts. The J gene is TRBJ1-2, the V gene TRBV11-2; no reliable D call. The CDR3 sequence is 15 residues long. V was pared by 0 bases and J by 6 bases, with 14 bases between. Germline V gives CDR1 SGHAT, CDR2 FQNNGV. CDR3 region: CASSLEWAGVHGYTF. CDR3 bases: TGTGCCAGCAGCTTAGAATGGGCAGGTGTTCATGGCTACACCTTC.

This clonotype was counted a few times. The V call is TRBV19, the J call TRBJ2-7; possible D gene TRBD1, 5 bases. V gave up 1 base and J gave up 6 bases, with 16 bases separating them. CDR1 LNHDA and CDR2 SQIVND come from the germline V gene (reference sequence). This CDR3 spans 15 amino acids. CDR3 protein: CASSIGETGFGEQYF. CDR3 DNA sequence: TGTGCCAGTAGTATAGGTGAAACAGGATTCGGCGAGCAGTACTTC.

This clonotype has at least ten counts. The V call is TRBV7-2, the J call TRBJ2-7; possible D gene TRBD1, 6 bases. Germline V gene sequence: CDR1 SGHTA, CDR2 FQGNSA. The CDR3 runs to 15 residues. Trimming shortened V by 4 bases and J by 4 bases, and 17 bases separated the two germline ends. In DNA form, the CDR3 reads TGTGCCAGCAGCTCGCCCCGGGACACGGTATACGAGCAGTACTTC. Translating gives CASSSPRDTVYEQYF.

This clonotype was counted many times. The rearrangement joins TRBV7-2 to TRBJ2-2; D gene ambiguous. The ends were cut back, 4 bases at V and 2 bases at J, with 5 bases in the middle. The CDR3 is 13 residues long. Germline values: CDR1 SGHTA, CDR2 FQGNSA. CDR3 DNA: TGTGCCAGCAGCTCTCCTAACACCGGGGAGCTGTTTTTT. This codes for CASSSPNTGELFF.